The text below deals with one T cell receptor (beta chain). The antigen is not known. The data belong to a study of monozygotic twins with inflammatory bowel disease. The CDR3 is made up of 18 amino acids. Germline V gene lookup returns CDR1 SGHAT and CDR2 FQDESV (reference sequence). Findings and limits, study-wide: IBD patients shared fewer clonotypes with others than healthy twins, especially with disease activity.

Template switching was used to attach UMIs, which incorporated a 6-nucleotide sample barcode. For each CDR3 protein, TCRdb gives one entry from its re-call of the 5' RACE reads, without DNA. In all, the sample yields a few hundred thousand distinct CDR3 sequences. The receptor was derived from a human donor with ulcerative colitis or Crohn's disease, or a healthy co-twin of an affected twin (not recorded which). Sequencing was done on a sample of blood. The chain links TRBV11-1 to TRBJ1-1; no DNA is available, so the TRBD1 call from TCRdb remains unchecked. CDR3: CASSPRNRGGGMNTEAFF.